The source of this T cell receptor (beta chain) is a study of early stage breast cancer tumors. In the study overall: Samples were sequenced at approximately 9-fold average coverage. Points from the study as a whole: Tumors had approximately 2.4-fold higher T cell density than normal breast. Tumor and normal breast were distinguished via blood comparison in about 90% of the 16 patients.

Concerning this clone itself: Its antigen remains unidentified.

This CDR3 contains 14 residues. Trimming shortened V by 6 bases and J by 5 bases, and 13 bases separated the two germline ends. From germline, CDR1 is KGHSH and CDR2 LQKENI. Measured with immunoSEQ multiplex PCR; TCRdb has only the in-frame clones, and not every one. The sample lists tens of thousands of clones; approximately 80% were seen once. The TCR was taken from a person aged 45 to 59 with breast cancer. This chain links TRBV18 with TRBJ2-2, with D tentatively TRBD1 or TRBD2 (5 bases each). The source material was blood. The CDR3 region has the DNA TGTGCCAGCTCCTCGGGGACCGGAACCGGGGAGCTGTTTTTT. Amino acid sequence: CASSSGTGTGELFF.